Below are 18 T cell receptor beta chains sequenced from a single sample in a study of cytomegalovirus exposure and HLA in healthy donors. The PCR was carried out with 60 Vbeta primers and 13 Jbeta primers. Generated by immunoSEQ multiplex PCR, the TCRdb table keeps only in-frame clones and is missing some. The sample includes some 87,000 clones, around 70% of them seen just once. Input material: PBMCs. The receptors stem from a woman aged 45 to 65 in good health and CMV-seropositive.

This chain links TRBV28 with TRBJ2-2, with TRBD1 identical over 7 bases. The V gene's germline CDR1 is MDHEN and CDR2 SYDVKM. V shed 10 bases, J shed 2 bases, and the junction held 10 bases outside the gene matches. The CDR3 has 15 amino acids. CDR3 DNA: TGTGCCACCCCAAACCGGGACAGCAACACCGGGGAGCTGTTTTTT. It specifies CATPNRDSNTGELFF.

The chain joins TRBV5-1 to TRBJ2-7, with 8 bases identical to TRBD1. The V segment lost 2 bases and the J segment 2 bases; nucleotides outside the gene matches: 9. CDR1 and CDR2 from the germline V gene are SGHRS and YFSETQ. CDR3 length: 16 amino acids. This CDR3 reads CASSLQGTGRTYEQYF. CDR3 bases: TGCGCCAGCAGCTTACAAGGGACAGGTAGGACCTACGAGCAGTACTTC.

This chain joins TRBV19 and TRBJ1-1; 9 bases match TRBD1. The germline CDR1 and CDR2 sequences are LNHDA and SQIVND (reference sequence). This CDR3 has 15 amino acids. Losses at the gene ends were 9 bases for V and 1 base for J; bases not matched to a gene: 9. As DNA, the CDR3 is TGTGCCAGGGGACAGGGCCGCGGTCGGAACACTGAAGCTTTCTTT. It specifies CARGQGRGRNTEAFF.

The chain combines TRBV9 with TRBJ2-3, with 7 bases matching TRBD2. Germline trimming cut 6 bases from V and 0 bases from J; bases unmatched to any gene: 7. Germline lookup yields CDR1 SGDLS and CDR2 YYNGEE. CDR3 length: 15 residues. The CDR3, as DNA: TGTGCCAGCAAGGAAGTGGGGGGGAGCACAGATACGCAGTATTTT. Its translation is CASKEVGGSTDTQYF.

The genes are TRBV7-8 and TRBJ1-1; 9 bases agree with TRBD1. The trim removed 5 bases at V and 4 bases at J, leaving 14 bases unmatched. Germline CDR1 is SGHVS and CDR2 is FQNEAQ. The CDR3 runs 17 residues. CDR3 nucleotide sequence: TGTGCCAGCAGCAGCTCCTTGCTCGGGACAGGGATCACTGAAGCTTTCTTT. Translating gives CASSSSLLGTGITEAFF.

This chain connects TRBV7-8 to TRBJ2-2, with D unclear. The germline gives CDR1 SGHVS, CDR2 FQNEAQ. The ends were cut back, 3 bases at V and 2 bases at J, with 10 bases in the middle. This CDR3 has 15 amino acids. Written as DNA, the CDR3 is TGTGCCAGCAGCTTGGGCAGGCAAAACACCGGGGAGCTGTTTTTT. Translating gives CASSLGRQNTGELFF.

This clone was recorded a few times. The V call is TRBV7-8, the J call TRBJ2-1; TRBD2 aligns across 9 bases. The CDR3 covers 16 residues. Germline CDR1 SGHVS, CDR2 FQNEAQ. V was pared by 5 bases and J by 5 bases, with 10 bases of the junction left unmatched. Here the CDR3 DNA reads TGTGCCAGCAGCACTAAAGCGGGACTAGCAGACAATGAGCAGTTCTTC. Protein product: CASSTKAGLADNEQFF.

The V and J genes are TRBV27 and TRBJ2-7, with D perhaps matching TRBD1 (5 bases). Between the trimmed V and J ends, which lost 1 base and 5 bases, there was a span of 15 bases. Germline values: CDR1 MNHEY, CDR2 SMNVEV (reference sequence). This CDR3 contains 15 residues. This chain's CDR3 is CASSLYPGKGHEQYF. The CDR3 DNA reads TGTGCCAGCAGTTTATACCCGGGTAAGGGGCACGAGCAGTACTTC.

The V gene is TRBV28, the J gene TRBJ2-7; 7 bases are a match to TRBD2. Germline V gene lookup returns CDR1 MDHEN and CDR2 SYDVKM. This CDR3 is built from 12 residues. The ends lost 11 bases at V and 5 bases at J; junction bases unmatched: 9. This CDR3 is CAGGESIDEQYF. DNA of the CDR3: TGTGCCGGGGGGGAGTCTATCGACGAGCAGTACTTC.

In its sample, this clone was seen once. The V call is TRBV7-3, the J call TRBJ2-3, with D perhaps matching TRBD1 (6 bases). The V gene lost 2 bases and the J gene lost 4 bases, with 13 bases spanning the gap. Germline CDR1 SGHTA, CDR2 FQGTGA. CDR3 length: 15 amino acids. The CDR3 reads CASSLAGALSDTQYF. CDR3 nucleotide sequence: TGTGCCAGCAGCTTAGCAGGGGCCCTCTCAGATACGCAGTATTTT.

V usage is TRBV9 and J usage is TRBJ2-2; 13 positions agree with TRBD2. This CDR3 comprises 19 residues. In germline, CDR1 is SGDLS, CDR2 YYNGEE. J lost 1 base, V lost 2 bases, and 8 bases had no gene match. The CDR3 loop reads CASSVTSGRGLGNTGELFF. The CDR3 DNA sequence: TGTGCCAGCAGCGTTACTAGCGGGAGGGGATTAGGGAACACCGGGGAGCTGTTTTTT. Full variable domain (outside the CDR3, taken from reference TRBV9 and TRBJ2-2): DSGVTQTPKHLITATGQRVTLRCSPRSGDLSVYWYQQSLDQGLQFLIQYYNGEERAKGNILERFSAQQFPDLHSELNLSSLELGDSALYFCASSVTSGRGLGNTGELFFGEGSRLTVL.

V usage is TRBV2 and J usage is TRBJ2-7; D not resolved. The length of the CDR3 is 15 residues. Between the trimmed V and J ends, which lost 3 bases and 3 bases, there was a span of 15 bases. Per germline, CDR1 SNHLY and CDR2 FYNNEI. CDR3 coding DNA: TGTGCCAGCAGTGACAGAGGTCCCCCGGGCTACGAGCAGTACTTC. This translates into CASSDRGPPGYEQYF.

The chain joins TRBV4-1 to TRBJ2-2, with 7 bases aligning to TRBD2. There are 15 residues in the CDR3. V was clipped by 0 bases and J by 6 bases; unmatched bases: 4. Germline-derived CDR1 and CDR2 are MGHRA and YSYEKL. CDR3 residues: CASSQDQGGSGELFF. The CDR3 nucleotides are TGCGCCAGCAGCCAAGACCAGGGAGGGTCCGGGGAGCTGTTTTTT.

The V gene is TRBV11-3, the J gene TRBJ2-3, with 9 bases matching TRBD2. Germline trimming cut 5 bases from V and 5 bases from J; bases unmatched to any gene: 8. The germline CDR1 and CDR2 sequences are SGHNT and YENEEA. The CDR3 extends over 15 amino acids. The CDR3 here is CASSPGSGGGDTQYF. CDR3 nucleotides: TGTGCCAGCAGCCCCGGTAGCGGGGGTGGAGATACGCAGTATTTT.

The rearrangement joins TRBV4-3 to TRBJ1-4; D unclear. This CDR3 region has 16 residues. Trimming took off 3 bases at V and 5 bases at J, with 16 bases between the two ends. Germline CDR1 is LGHNA and CDR2 is YSLEER. CDR3 amino acids: CASSHGYGERNEKLFF. The CDR3 region has the DNA TGCGCCAGCAGCCACGGGTACGGGGAGAGGAATGAAAAACTGTTTTTT.

J is TRBJ2-5 and V is TRBV28; TRBD2 matches 11 bases. TRBJ2-7 matches the DNA end more closely, so the J call is doubtful. CDR3 length: 19 amino acids. The germline gives CDR1 MDHEN, CDR2 SYDVKM. CDR3 amino acids: CASSLFSMRTSGRSYEQYF. In DNA form, the CDR3 reads TGTGCCAGCAGTTTATTCAGCATGAGGACTAGCGGGCGCTCCTACGAGCAGTACTTC.

The chain recombines TRBV11-2 with TRBJ2-7; possible D gene TRBD2, 5 bases. V lost 5 bases, J lost 2 bases, and 16 bases lay in between. In germline, CDR1 is SGHAT, CDR2 FQNNGV. The CDR3 spans 15 residues. CDR3 residues: CASSAGGVPTYEQYF. DNA for the CDR3: TGTGCCAGCAGCGCTGGAGGAGTCCCTACCTACGAGCAGTACTTC.

Here the CDR3 DNA reads TGTGCCAGCAGCTTATCCCAGGGTTGGACCGGGGAGCTGTTTTTT. Its translation: CASSLSQGWTGELFF. The chain links TRBV5-8 to TRBJ2-2, with D perhaps matching TRBD1 (5 bases). The CDR3 extends over 15 amino acids. The V gene lost 2 bases and the J gene lost 5 bases, with 13 bases spanning the gap. Germline values: CDR1 SGHTS, CDR2 YDEGEE.